A single sample gave rise to the 15 T cell receptor beta chains below, sequenced in a study of T cells in narcolepsy. Sequenced by immunoSEQ multiplex PCR; TCRdb stores in-frame clones only, minus some. Of about 25,000 clones in the sample, 70% to 90% are singletons; the top ten hold about 1.3%. Sequencing was performed on CD45RA- memory CD4+ T cells from PBMCs. These receptors were obtained from a human donor with narcolepsy.

CDR3 sequence: CASSQGSLAGWTDTQYF. CDR3 nucleotide sequence: TGCGCCAGCAGCCAAGGGTCACTAGCGGGGTGGACAGATACGCAGTATTTT. This chain uses TRBV4-3 with TRBJ2-3, with 10 bases aligning to TRBD2. Trimming took 1 base from V and 3 from J; bases not matched to a gene: 7. Germline CDR1 is LGHNA and CDR2 is YSLEER. The CDR3 length is 17 residues.

V is TRBV5-6 and J is TRBJ2-1; TRBD1 aligns across 8 bases. This CDR3 region has 15 residues. Germline loops: CDR1 SGHDT, CDR2 YYEEEE. Trimming at V came to 2 bases and at J to 2 bases, leaving 3 bases not matched to a gene. CDR3 in DNA: TGTGCCAGCAGCTTCGGGACAGGAACCTACAATGAGCAGTTCTTC. It yields the protein CASSFGTGTYNEQFF.

The chain links TRBV28 to TRBJ1-1; 7 bases are a match to TRBD1. Germline values: CDR1 MDHEN, CDR2 SYDVKM. The CDR3 is 15 residues long. V lost 5 bases and J lost 0; bases outside the gene matches: 6. The CDR3 nucleotides are TGTGCCAGCAGTAGGCCAGGGGGAATGAACACTGAAGCTTTCTTT. Amino acids: CASSRPGGMNTEAFF. The complete variable domain, with remaining parts taken from reference TRBV28 and TRBJ1-1, reads DVKVTQSSRYLVKRTGEKVFLECVQDMDHENMFWYRQDPGLGLRLIYFSYDVKMKEKGDIPEGYSVSREKKERFSLILESASTNQTSMYLCASSRPGGMNTEAFFGQGTRLTVV.

The table lists this clone with a count of one. The chain joins TRBV5-4 to TRBJ2-1; D possibly corresponds to TRBD2 (5 bases). Germline V gives CDR1 SGHNT, CDR2 YYREEE (reference sequence). V lost 2 bases to trimming and J lost 15 bases, with 18 bases between them. CDR3 size: 13 residues. For the CDR3, the DNA is TGTGCCAGCAGCTTTTCAGCGGCCCTCTCCCCGTTCTTC. It specifies CASSFSAALSPFF.

The chain recombines TRBV28 with TRBJ1-1; no clear D. The germline V gene has CDR1 MDHEN and CDR2 SYDVKM. V lost 5 bases and J lost 11, with 15 bases in between. The CDR3 consists of 12 residues. The CDR3 sequence is CASSLLGGRAFF. Here the CDR3 DNA reads TGTGCCAGCAGTCTCTTGGGTGGGCGGGCTTTCTTT. Full variable domain (missing parts from reference TRBV28 and TRBJ1-1): DVKVTQSSRYLVKRTGEKVFLECVQDMDHENMFWYRQDPGLGLRLIYFSYDVKMKEKGDIPEGYSVSREKKERFSLILESASTNQTSMYLCASSLLGGRAFFGQGTRLTVV.

This chain connects TRBV19 to TRBJ1-5, with 8 bases aligning to TRBD1. The CDR3 length is 14 residues. The V and J ends lost 4 bases and 5 bases, in that order; junction bases with no gene match: 4. Germline V gene data show CDR1 as LNHDA and CDR2 as SQIVND (reference sequence). The CDR3 sequence: CASSTDREDQPQHF. DNA for the CDR3: TGTGCCAGTAGTACGGACAGGGAGGATCAGCCCCAGCATTTT.

The chain uses TRBV29-1 and TRBJ2-3; D not certain. The CDR3 runs to 13 residues. Germline V CDR1 and CDR2: SQVTM, ANQGSEA. V lost 4 bases to trimming and J lost 4 bases, with 12 bases between them. DNA for the CDR3: TGCAGCGTTGTGGAAACTGCGGCAGATACGCAGTATTTT. Its translation: CSVVETAADTQYF.

The genes are TRBV11-2 and TRBJ1-6; unclear D gene. The CDR3 has 15 residues. V was trimmed by 1 base and J by 9 bases, leaving 13 bases between them. CDR1 is SGHAT and CDR2 is FQNNGV in the germline V gene. This CDR3 is CASSLAPGSVSPLHF. CDR3 sequence (DNA): TGTGCCAGCAGCTTAGCCCCGGGGTCGGTTTCACCCCTCCACTTT.

CDR3 sequence reads: CASSWTATGGDGYTF. The CDR3 coding sequence is TGCGCCAGCAGCTGGACTGCTACAGGGGGCGATGGCTACACCTTC. V is TRBV5-1 and J is TRBJ1-2, with TRBD1 identical over 9 bases. Per germline, CDR1 SGHRS and CDR2 YFSETQ. V shed 3 bases and J 6 bases; nucleotides not matched to a gene: 9. CDR3 length equals 15 residues. The full variable domain, completed using reference TRBV5-1 and TRBJ1-2, is KAGVTQTPRYLIKTRGQQVTLSCSPISGHRSVSWYQQTPGQGLQFLFEYFSETQRNKGNFPGRFSGRQFSNSRSEMNVSTLELGDSALYLCASSWTATGGDGYTFGSGTRLTVV.

CDR3 region: CASSLSSGSQYEQYF. The CDR3 coding sequence is TGTGCCAGCAGCTTGTCTAGCGGGAGTCAGTACGAGCAGTACTTC. The chain couples TRBV5-5 to TRBJ2-7; 10 bases map to TRBD2. This CDR3 has 15 residues. Germline V CDR1 and CDR2: SGHKS, YYEKEE (reference sequence). Trimming cost V 1 base and J 4 bases; bases outside gene matches: 5. The complete variable domain, with remaining parts taken from reference TRBV5-5 and TRBJ2-7, reads DAGVTQSPTHLIKTRGQQVTLRCSPISGHKSVSWYQQVLGQGPQFIFQYYEKEERGRGNFPDRFSARQFPNYSSELNVNALLLGDSALYLCASSLSSGSQYEQYFGPGTRLTVT.

J is TRBJ1-1 and V is TRBV6-6; D remains unclear. The germline V and J ends were trimmed by 4 bases and 6 bases, with 6 bases remaining between them. This CDR3 comprises 11 residues. Germline V lookup: CDR1 MNHNY, CDR2 SVGAGI (reference sequence). The CDR3 loop reads CASSWKSEAFF. In nucleotides, the CDR3 is TGTGCCAGCAGTTGGAAGTCTGAAGCTTTCTTT.

V gene TRBV29-1 combines with J gene TRBJ1-5; D is perhaps TRBD1 (5 bases). V gave up 4 bases and J gave up 7 bases, with 11 bases separating them. This CDR3 contains 12 residues. The V gene's germline CDR1 is SQVTM and CDR2 ANQGSEA. The CDR3 loop is CSVGGSDQPQHF. CDR3 DNA sequence: TGCAGCGTTGGGGGGAGCGACCAGCCCCAGCATTTT.

The chain recombines TRBV5-4 with TRBJ2-7; TRBD2 matches 8 bases. CDR1 and CDR2 (germline): SGHNT, YYREEE (reference sequence). Losses at the gene ends were 6 bases for V and 5 bases for J; bases not matched to a gene: 13. The CDR3 covers 15 residues. In DNA, the CDR3 is TGTGCCAGCACGGACAATGGGAGCGGGAGAGACGAGCAGTACTTC. This sequence encodes CASTDNGSGRDEQYF. The entire variable domain, with the rest obtained from reference TRBV5-4 and TRBJ2-7, is as follows: ETGVTQSPTHLIKTRGQQVTLRCSSQSGHNTVSWYQQALGQGPQFIFQYYREEENGRGNFPPRFSGLQFPNYSSELNVNALELDDSALYLCASTDNGSGRDEQYFGPGTRLTVT.

The rearrangement links TRBV13 to TRBJ2-7, with 8 bases lining up with TRBD1. Germline V gene sequence: CDR1 PRHDT, CDR2 FYEKMQ (reference sequence). This CDR3 is 18 amino acids long. V was clipped by 0 bases and J by 2 bases; unmatched bases: 12. CDR3 loop: CASSLGLIGQGLTYEQYF. The CDR3 nucleotides read TGTGCCAGCAGCTTAGGCCTTATCGGACAGGGCTTAACCTACGAGCAGTACTTC.

Comment on this clone: Lacking the conserved final phenylalanine or tryptophan, this CDR3 likely reflects a read error. The DNA is left out, because the CDR3 cannot be placed on it with certainty; the CDR3 is given as TCRdb lists it. The chain recombines TRBV7-9 with TRBJ2-3. Germline V gives CDR1 SEHNR, CDR2 FQNEAQ (reference sequence). The CDR3 length equals 10 residues, ends included. The CDR3 region is CADPWRSCPV.